This is a list of T cell receptor beta chains from one sample in a study of T cells after yellow fever vaccination. TCRdb re-derived calls from the 5' RACE reads in MiXCR, one entry per CDR3 protein. The data show roughly 250,000 distinct CDR3 sequences, over 10% seen once. Sample: CD4+ T cells sorted from PBMCs, taken 45 days after the yellow fever booster vaccination. These receptors all stem from a man aged 30 to 39 who received the YFV17D yellow fever vaccine. CDR3s include the opening cysteine and the closing phenylalanine or tryptophan. For some rows the clone size is stated as once, few or many, or as a class when expanded; others skip it.

j_call: TRBJ2-1
v_call: TRBV7-8
clone_size: NA
cdr3_aa: CASSLRVAGGPGEQFF

j_call: TRBJ2-3
v_call: TRBV20-1
clone_size: NA
cdr3_aa: CSAGLASTDTQYF

j_call: TRBJ2-7
v_call: TRBV29-1
clone_size: NA
cdr3_aa: CSVEDRDRGFGEQYF

j_call: TRBJ2-2
v_call: TRBV4-2
clone_size: few
cdr3_aa: CASSQEIANTGELFF

j_call: TRBJ1-2
v_call: TRBV10-2
clone_size: NA
cdr3_aa: CASTAPGTGAIDGYTF

j_call: TRBJ2-4
v_call: TRBV19
clone_size: few
cdr3_aa: CASSIETGFKNIQYF

j_call: TRBJ2-7
v_call: TRBV6-1
clone_size: many
cdr3_aa: CASSRGGLAYEQYF

j_call: TRBJ2-2
v_call: TRBV4-3
clone_size: NA
cdr3_aa: CASSQEARDTGELFF

j_call: TRBJ1-6
v_call: TRBV30
clone_size: few
cdr3_aa: CAWRLSSYNSPLHF

j_call: TRBJ1-4
v_call: TRBV5-1
clone_size: NA
cdr3_aa: CASSLGGQNEKLFF

j_call: TRBJ1-3
v_call: TRBV3-1
clone_size: few
cdr3_aa: CASSQVSGGGTIYF

j_call: TRBJ2-3
v_call: TRBV20-1
clone_size: few
cdr3_aa: CSARDIGGMGTPDTQYF

j_call: TRBJ2-5
v_call: TRBV7-9
clone_size: few
cdr3_aa: CASSPLRLARQETQYF

j_call: TRBJ2-3
v_call: TRBV20-1
clone_size: NA
cdr3_aa: CSARGGGLAGFTDTQYF

j_call: TRBJ2-5
v_call: TRBV7-2
clone_size: few
cdr3_aa: CASSRRYQETQYF

j_call: TRBJ2-1
v_call: TRBV15
clone_size: few
cdr3_aa: CATRLIGQGFNEQFF

j_call: TRBJ2-4
v_call: TRBV5-1
clone_size: many
cdr3_aa: CASSTGGPRNIQYF

j_call: TRBJ2-3
v_call: TRBV14
clone_size: few
cdr3_aa: CASSQTGGLAADTQYF

j_call: TRBJ1-2
v_call: TRBV7-2
clone_size: few
cdr3_aa: CASSPHGGGAYGYTF

j_call: TRBJ2-1
v_call: TRBV6-5
clone_size: NA
cdr3_aa: CASSYGLSGNYNEQFF

j_call: TRBJ2-2
v_call: TRBV12-3/TRBV12-4
clone_size: many
cdr3_aa: CASSRGNTGELFF

j_call: TRBJ2-1
v_call: TRBV11-2
clone_size: few
cdr3_aa: CASSLRVTGQSSYNEQFF

j_call: TRBJ2-1
v_call: TRBV29-1
clone_size: few
cdr3_aa: CSVWDDEQFF

j_call: TRBJ2-7
v_call: TRBV20-1
clone_size: NA
cdr3_aa: CSAGGDRANEQYF

j_call: TRBJ2-3
v_call: TRBV20-1
clone_size: few
cdr3_aa: CSASSRTDTQYF

j_call: TRBJ1-1
v_call: TRBV20-1
clone_size: few
cdr3_aa: CSARVMGGAGTEAFF

j_call: TRBJ2-2
v_call: TRBV4-2
clone_size: NA
cdr3_aa: CASSFEPAENTGELFF

j_call: TRBJ2-1
v_call: TRBV7-2
clone_size: NA
cdr3_aa: CASSLAGENEQFF

j_call: TRBJ2-7
v_call: TRBV5-1
clone_size: NA
cdr3_aa: CASTLAAGGAGGYEQYF

j_call: TRBJ1-1
v_call: TRBV20-1
clone_size: many
cdr3_aa: CSAKLTGGNTEAFF

j_call: TRBJ2-1
v_call: TRBV7-6
clone_size: few
cdr3_aa: CASSDALAGANNEQFF

j_call: TRBJ2-5
v_call: TRBV6-5
clone_size: few
cdr3_aa: CASSNPRSSTQETQYF

j_call: TRBJ2-2
v_call: TRBV24-1
clone_size: NA
cdr3_aa: CATGDTYTGELFF

j_call: TRBJ2-1
v_call: TRBV20-1
clone_size: few
cdr3_aa: CSARDLGIDNEQFF

j_call: TRBJ2-1
v_call: TRBV5-1
clone_size: NA
cdr3_aa: CASSAQESSYNEQFF

j_call: TRBJ2-3
v_call: TRBV5-1
clone_size: NA
cdr3_aa: CASSLIYSTDTQYF

j_call: TRBJ2-1
v_call: TRBV30
clone_size: NA
cdr3_aa: CFGGRGSFWREGRVIDEQFF

j_call: TRBJ2-7
v_call: TRBV5-1
clone_size: few
cdr3_aa: CASSLDGTGYYEQYF

j_call: TRBJ1-2
v_call: TRBV16
clone_size: NA
cdr3_aa: CASSPGTGANYGYTF

j_call: TRBJ2-7
v_call: TRBV7-2
clone_size: few
cdr3_aa: CASRTEAGRYEQYF

j_call: TRBJ2-5
v_call: TRBV7-2
clone_size: NA
cdr3_aa: CASSLWEQETQYF

j_call: TRBJ2-4
v_call: TRBV12-3/TRBV12-4
clone_size: few
cdr3_aa: CASSFDGPKNIQYF

j_call: TRBJ1-4
v_call: TRBV5-1
clone_size: NA
cdr3_aa: CASSLLGQGREKLFF

j_call: TRBJ1-1
v_call: TRBV20-1
clone_size: many
cdr3_aa: CSVRPQGVTEAFF

j_call: TRBJ2-2
v_call: TRBV7-8
clone_size: many
cdr3_aa: CASSLRLAANTGELFF

j_call: TRBJ2-7
v_call: TRBV6-1
clone_size: NA
cdr3_aa: CASTSGGTGYNEQYF

j_call: TRBJ2-7
v_call: TRBV6-1
clone_size: NA
cdr3_aa: CASSEPTSKINEQYF

j_call: TRBJ2-7
v_call: TRBV12-3/TRBV12-4
clone_size: few
cdr3_aa: CASILGGGTSYEQYF

j_call: TRBJ1-4
v_call: TRBV6-5
clone_size: NA
cdr3_aa: CASSSIIGPPRRSEKLFF

j_call: TRBJ2-7
v_call: TRBV7-2
clone_size: few
cdr3_aa: CASSKGTGGYEQYF

j_call: TRBJ2-5
v_call: TRBV6-2/TRBV6-3
clone_size: NA
cdr3_aa: CASSFPPDPTSSGRKETQYF